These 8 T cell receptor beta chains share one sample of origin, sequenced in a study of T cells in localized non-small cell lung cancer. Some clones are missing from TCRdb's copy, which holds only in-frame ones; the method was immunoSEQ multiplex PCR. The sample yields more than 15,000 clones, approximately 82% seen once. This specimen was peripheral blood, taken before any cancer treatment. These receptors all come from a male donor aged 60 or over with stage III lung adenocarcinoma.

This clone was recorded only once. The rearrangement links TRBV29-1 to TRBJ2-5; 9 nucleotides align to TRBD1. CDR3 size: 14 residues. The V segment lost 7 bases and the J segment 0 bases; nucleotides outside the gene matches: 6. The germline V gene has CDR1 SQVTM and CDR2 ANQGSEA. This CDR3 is CSARDRAYQETQYF. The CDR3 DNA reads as TGCAGCGCCCGGGACAGGGCGTACCAAGAGACCCAGTACTTC.

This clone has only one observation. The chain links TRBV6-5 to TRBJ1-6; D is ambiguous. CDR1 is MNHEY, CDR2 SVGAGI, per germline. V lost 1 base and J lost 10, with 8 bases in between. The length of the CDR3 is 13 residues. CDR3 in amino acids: CASSYWSYSPLHF. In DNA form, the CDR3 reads TGTGCCAGCAGTTACTGGTCTTACTCACCCCTCCACTTT.

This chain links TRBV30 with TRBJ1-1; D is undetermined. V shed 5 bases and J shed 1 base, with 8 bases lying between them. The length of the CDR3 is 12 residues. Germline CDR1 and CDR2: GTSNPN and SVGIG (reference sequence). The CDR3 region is CAWAQPNTEAFF. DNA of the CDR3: TGTGCCTGGGCCCAGCCGAACACTGAAGCTTTCTTT.

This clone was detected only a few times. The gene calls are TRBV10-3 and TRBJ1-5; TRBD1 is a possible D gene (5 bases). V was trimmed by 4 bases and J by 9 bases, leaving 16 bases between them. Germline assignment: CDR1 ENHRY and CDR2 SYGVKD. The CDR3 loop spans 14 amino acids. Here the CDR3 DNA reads TGTGCCATCAGTGGTGGGGACGGTGGAGGGCCCCAGCATTTT. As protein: CAISGGDGGGPQHF.

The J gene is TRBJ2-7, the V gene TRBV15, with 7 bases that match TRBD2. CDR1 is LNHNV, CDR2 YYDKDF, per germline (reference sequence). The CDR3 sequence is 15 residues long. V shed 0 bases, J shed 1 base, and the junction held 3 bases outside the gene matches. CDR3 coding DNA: TGTGCCACCAGCAGAGATCTCGGGGGGTCCTACGAGCAGTACTTC. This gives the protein CATSRDLGGSYEQYF.

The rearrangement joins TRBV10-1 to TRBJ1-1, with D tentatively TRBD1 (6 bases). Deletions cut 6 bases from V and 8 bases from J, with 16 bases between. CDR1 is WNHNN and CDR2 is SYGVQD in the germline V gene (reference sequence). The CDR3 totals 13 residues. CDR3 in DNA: TGCGCCAGCAGCGAAGGGCGACAGGTCGAAGCTTTCTTT. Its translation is CASSEGRQVEAFF.

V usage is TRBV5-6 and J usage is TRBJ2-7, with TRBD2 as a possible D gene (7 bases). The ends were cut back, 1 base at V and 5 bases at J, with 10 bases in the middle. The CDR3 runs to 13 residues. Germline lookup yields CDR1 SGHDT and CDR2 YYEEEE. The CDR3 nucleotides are TGTGCCAGCAGCTTGACAGGGAGGGACGAGCAGTACTTC. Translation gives CASSLTGRDEQYF.

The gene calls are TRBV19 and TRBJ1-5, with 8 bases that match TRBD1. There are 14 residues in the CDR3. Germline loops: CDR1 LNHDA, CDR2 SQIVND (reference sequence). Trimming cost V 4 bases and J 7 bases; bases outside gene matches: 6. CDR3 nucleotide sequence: TGTGCCAGTAGTAGGACAGGGCAGCGGCAGCCCCAGCATTTT. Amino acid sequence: CASSRTGQRQPQHF.